What follows describes a single T cell receptor beta chain. In the PCR, 60 Vbeta and 13 Jbeta primers were used. The repertoire was sequenced with immunoSEQ multiplex PCR; TCRdb's copy has only in-frame clones and lacks some. This sample yields about 38,000 clones, of which 80% to 90% are seen a single time; more than 9.5% belongs to the top ten. The record originates from a study of cytomegalovirus exposure and HLA in healthy donors. CDR3 length: 14 residues. Germline V gives CDR1 SEHNR, CDR2 FQNEAQ (reference sequence). Trimming at V came to 6 bases and at J to 7 bases, leaving 6 bases not matched to a gene.

The sequence came from a woman between 40 and 50 years old in good health and CMV-seropositive. The chain links TRBV7-9 to TRBJ2-7; 13 nucleotides align to TRBD2. Sequencing was performed on PBMCs. CDR3 nucleotides: TGTGCCAGCAGTCGAGGACTAGCGGGGGTTGAGCAGTACTTC. Its translation: CASSRGLAGVEQYF.